This T cell receptor beta chain comes out of a study of identical twins. TCRdb re-called the 5' RACE reads with MiXCR, one entry per CDR3 protein. Of roughly 750,000 distinct CDR3 sequences in the sample, about 20% were seen once. The CDR3 runs 14 residues. The trim removed 4 bases at V and 5 bases at J, leaving 7 bases unmatched. The V gene's germline CDR1 is SGHRS and CDR2 YFSETQ. The same sample was also used in a study of T cells expressing NK-cell markers.

The chain employs TRBV5-1 and TRBJ2-7; TRBD1 aligns across 9 bases. This receptor was obtained from a woman under 30 in good health. Sequencing used PBMCs. In nucleotides, the CDR3 is TGCGCCAGCAGCCCCCCGGACAGGGGCCACGAGCAGTACTTC. It encodes CASSPPDRGHEQYF.